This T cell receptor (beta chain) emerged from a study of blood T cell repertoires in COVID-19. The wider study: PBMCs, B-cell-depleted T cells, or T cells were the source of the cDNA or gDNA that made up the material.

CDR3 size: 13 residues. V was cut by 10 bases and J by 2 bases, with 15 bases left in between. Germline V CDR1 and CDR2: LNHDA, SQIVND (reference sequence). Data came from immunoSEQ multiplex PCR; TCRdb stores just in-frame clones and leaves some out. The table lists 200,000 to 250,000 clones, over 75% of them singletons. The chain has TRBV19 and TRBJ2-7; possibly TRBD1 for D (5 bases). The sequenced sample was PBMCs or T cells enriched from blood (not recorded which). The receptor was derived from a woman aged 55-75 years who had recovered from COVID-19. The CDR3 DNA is TGTGCCACCTCGGGCAGACAGACCTACGAGCAGTACTTC. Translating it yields CATSGRQTYEQYF.